This T cell receptor beta chain was observed in a study of blood T cell repertoires in COVID-19. Germline V CDR1 and CDR2: SGDLS, YYNGEE. The CDR3 loop spans 14 amino acids. The V and J ends lost 2 bases and 9 bases, in that order; junction bases with no gene match: 7. TCRdb's table, derived via immunoSEQ multiplex PCR, lists solely in-frame clones and lacks some. In the table there are approximately 21,000 clones, about 85% of which are singletons. The TCR sequence derives from a human donor with active COVID-19. The donor label of this sample is uncertain. Sequenced material: peripheral blood. This chain connects TRBV9 to TRBJ2-1; TRBD2 aligns across 8 bases. CDR3 residues: CASSVYAGGREQFF. In nucleotides, the CDR3 is TGTGCCAGCAGCGTTTATGCGGGAGGTCGTGAGCAGTTCTTC.